This TCR beta chain emerged from a study of cytomegalovirus exposure and HLA in healthy donors. Both 60 Vbeta primers and 13 Jbeta primers went into the PCR. The assay was immunoSEQ multiplex PCR, and TCRdb's table has in-frame clones only and misses some. The table has about 150,000 clones, 60% to 75% seen once; the top ten hold 2.8%. The CDR3 is made up of 17 amino acids. From germline, CDR1 is SGHRS and CDR2 YFSETQ. The trim removed 0 bases at V and 2 bases at J, leaving 9 bases unmatched. The chain uses TRBV5-1 and TRBJ2-5, with 8 bases fitting TRBD2. The source is a man between 18 and 29 years old in good health and CMV-seronegative. Sequenced material: PBMCs. CDR3 loop: CASSLGPPAGGQETQYF. CDR3 DNA sequence: TGCGCCAGCAGCTTGGGGCCCCCCGCGGGGGGACAAGAGACCCAGTACTTC.